One and the same sample provided the 19 T cell receptor beta chains below, sequenced in a study of CD8+CD57+ T cells in acquired aplastic anemia. Genomic DNA, the template, was used for profiling of the TCR beta VDJ and CDR3. MiXCR, applied by TCRdb to the reads, yields one record per CDR3 protein. Of 200,000 to 250,000 distinct CDR3 sequences listed, roughly half are singletons. All patients picked for sequencing had shown, by flow cytometry, an expansion of CD8+CD57+ cells. The specimen sequenced was sorted CD4+, CD8+, or CD8+CD57+ T cells (not recorded which) from PBMCs. Receptor source: a human donor with aplastic anemia.

This clonotype was seen at least ten times. V gene TRBV15 combines with J gene TRBJ2-7, with 12 nucleotides matching TRBD2. Germline CDR1 and CDR2: LNHNV and YYDKDF (reference sequence). This CDR3 region has 16 residues. The V segment lost 3 bases and the J segment 3 bases; nucleotides outside the gene matches: 6. The CDR3 here is CATSSYRTSGIYEQYF. CDR3 DNA: TGTGCCACCAGCAGCTATCGGACTAGCGGGATCTACGAGCAGTACTTC.

This sequence joins TRBV19 and TRBJ1-1; perhaps TRBD1 as D (6 bases). The CDR3 sequence is 11 residues long. Germline CDR1 is LNHDA and CDR2 is SQIVND (reference sequence). V was pared by 5 bases and J by 6 bases, with 7 bases between. CDR3 DNA sequence: TGTGCCAGTAGTGAGGGGGCTGAAGCTTTCTTT. It yields the protein CASSEGAEAFF.

The J gene is TRBJ1-2, the V gene TRBV7-9, with D maybe TRBD1 (6 bases). CDR3 length: 14 residues. Looked up from germline, CDR1 is SEHNR and CDR2 is FQNEAQ (reference sequence). V gave up 5 bases and J gave up 6 bases, with 16 bases separating them. The CDR3 sequence: CASSLSQGADGYTF. CDR3 DNA sequence: TGTGCCAGCAGCCTATCACAGGGTGCTGATGGCTACACCTTC.

This clonotype has only a few counts. The chain uses TRBV7-9 and TRBJ2-7; 8 bases map to TRBD1. This CDR3 comprises 14 residues. From germline, CDR1 is SEHNR and CDR2 FQNEAQ (reference sequence). J was trimmed by 9 bases and V by 5 bases; bases with no gene match: 12. DNA of the CDR3: TGTGCCAGCAGCGAGGACAGGGCTAATGTAAGGCAGTACTTC. Translating gives CASSEDRANVRQYF.

At least ten counts were recorded for this clonotype. The chain couples TRBV11-2 to TRBJ2-2; possibly TRBD2 for D (7 bases). Germline values: CDR1 SGHAT, CDR2 FQNNGV. V lost 8 bases and J 6 bases, leaving 10 bases between the germline ends. The CDR3 consists of 12 residues. CDR3 residues: CASGGASGELFF. CDR3 nucleotide sequence: TGTGCCAGCGGGGGGGCCTCCGGGGAGCTGTTTTTT.

This chain links TRBV29-1 with TRBJ1-6; D is possibly TRBD1 (6 bases). The V and J ends lost 5 bases and 2 bases respectively, with 10 bases between them. There are 14 residues in the CDR3. The germline V gene encodes CDR1 SQVTM and CDR2 ANQGSEA. In nucleotides, the CDR3 is TGCAGCGTTCTTACAGGGCCCTATAATTCACCCCTCCACTTT. This codes for CSVLTGPYNSPLHF.

The chain couples TRBV12-3 or TRBV12-4 to TRBJ2-7; TRBD1 aligns across 7 bases. V was clipped by 6 bases and J by 0 bases; unmatched bases: 8. There are 15 residues in the CDR3. The CDR3 sequence: CASRIGTASSYEQYF. The CDR3 region has the DNA TGTGCCAGCAGAATCGGGACAGCCAGCTCCTACGAGCAGTACTTC.

On this clonotype itself: This is likely a read error, given that the CDR3 carries no conserved phenylalanine or tryptophan at its end. No DNA is shown, since the ends of the CDR3 on it are uncertain; the CDR3 is the one TCRdb lists. The chain is built from TRBV4-1 and TRBJ2-3; whether TRBD2, the table's D call, matches the DNA was not checked. Germline values: CDR1 MGHRA, CDR2 YSYEKL. 18 amino acids form the CDR3, both terminal residues included. This CDR3 reads CASSRQPSGGRKHRYAVV.

Note on this clonotype: Since a much larger clone is just one base distant, this may be a read error. V is TRBV12-3 or TRBV12-4 and J is TRBJ2-7; the match to TRBD2 covers 8 bases. The CDR3 loop spans 14 amino acids. The DNA of the CDR3 is TGTGCCAGCGGTTTGCGGGGGGACCTATACGAGCAGTACTTC. Its protein product is CASGLRGDLYEQYF.

This rearrangement joins TRBV15 to TRBJ2-3; 8 nucleotides line up with TRBD1. Germline V gene sequence: CDR1 LNHNV, CDR2 YYDKDF (reference sequence). The CDR3 length is 15 residues. V lost 1 base, J lost 4 bases, and 4 bases stayed unmatched. CDR3 in amino acids: CATSRGTGSADTQYF. CDR3 nucleotides: TGTGCCACCAGCAGAGGGACAGGGAGCGCAGATACGCAGTATTTT.

The chain is built from TRBV15 and TRBJ1-2; unclear D gene. Trimming left V 4 bases short and J 7 bases short, with 7 bases between. Looked up from germline, CDR1 is LNHNV and CDR2 is YYDKDF (reference sequence). This CDR3 spans 11 amino acids. CDR3 nucleotides: TGTGCCACCAGCACGCCGAGTGGCTACACCTTC. As protein: CATSTPSGYTF. Combining the CDR3 with reference TRBV15 and TRBJ1-2 gives the whole variable domain DAMVIQNPRYQVTQFGKPVTLSCSQTLNHNVMYWYQQKSSQAPKLLFHYYDKDFNNEADTPDNFQSRRPNTSFCFLDIRSPGLGDTAMYLCATSTPSGYTFGSGTRLTVV.

This clonotype occurred many times. This chain uses TRBV5-1 with TRBJ1-6, with D maybe TRBD1 (5 bases). V was cut by 2 bases and J by 8 bases, with 14 bases left in between. The CDR3 covers 15 residues. Germline V lookup: CDR1 SGHRS, CDR2 YFSETQ. The CDR3 sequence is CASSLEFRRDSPLHF. The CDR3 nucleotides read TGCGCCAGCAGCTTAGAGTTTCGCAGGGATTCACCCCTCCACTTT. Full variable domain (rest looked up from reference TRBV5-1 and TRBJ1-6): KAGVTQTPRYLIKTRGQQVTLSCSPISGHRSVSWYQQTPGQGLQFLFEYFSETQRNKGNFPGRFSGRQFSNSRSEMNVSTLELGDSALYLCASSLEFRRDSPLHFGNGTRLTVT.

This clonotype has at least ten counts. This chain uses TRBV7-9 with TRBJ1-4, with D hard to call. CDR3 size: 14 residues. CDR1 is SEHNR and CDR2 is FQNEAQ in the germline V gene (reference sequence). Trimming cost V 1 base and J 1 base, with 4 bases left between them. DNA for the CDR3: TGTGCCAGCAGCTTAGTGGGAACTAATGAAAAACTGTTTTTT. Protein sequence: CASSLVGTNEKLFF. Filled out from reference TRBV7-9 and TRBJ1-4, the complete variable domain reads DTGVSQNPRHKITKRGQNVTFRCDPISEHNRLYWYRQTLGQGPEFLTYFQNEAQLEKSRLLSDRFSAERPKGSFSTLEIQRTEQGDSAMYLCASSLVGTNEKLFFGSGTQLSVL.

The rearrangement joins TRBV15 to TRBJ1-5; TRBD1 agrees at 9 bases. The CDR3 is 15 residues long. In germline, CDR1 is LNHNV, CDR2 YYDKDF (reference sequence). V shed 3 bases, J shed 6 bases, and the junction held 6 bases outside the gene matches. The CDR3, as DNA: TGTGCCACCAGCAGGGACAGGGGAGAATTTCAGCCCCAGCATTTT. This codes for CATSRDRGEFQPQHF.

This clonotype showed up many times. This chain uses TRBV6-4 with TRBJ1-6; D is possibly TRBD1 (5 bases). Germline V gene sequence: CDR1 MRHNA, CDR2 SNTAGT. Between the trimmed V and J ends, which lost 2 bases and 10 bases, there was a span of 15 bases. This CDR3 region has 15 residues. The CDR3 protein is CASSDRLAGDSPLHF. CDR3 bases: TGTGCCAGCAGTGACCGACTCGCGGGGGACTCACCCCTCCACTTT.

This clonotype has just a few counts. This rearrangement joins TRBV27 to TRBJ2-7; possibly TRBD1 or TRBD2 for D (5 bases each). Trimming removed 0 bases from V and 5 bases from J, with 8 bases in between. The germline V gene has CDR1 MNHEY and CDR2 SMNVEV (reference sequence). The CDR3 is 13 amino acids. CDR3 region: CASSLSGPHEQYF. As DNA, the CDR3 is TGTGCCAGCAGTTTATCGGGACCCCACGAGCAGTACTTC.

This clonotype showed up many times. V is TRBV10-3 and J is TRBJ1-6; TRBD1 agrees at 8 bases. CDR1 is ENHRY and CDR2 is SYGVKD in the germline V gene. The V and J ends lost 6 bases and 10 bases, in that order; junction bases with no gene match: 5. The CDR3 runs to 13 residues. CDR3 DNA: TGTGCCATCAGATCAGGGGGCGGATCACCCCTCCACTTT. It is translated as CAIRSGGGSPLHF.

This clonotype was seen ten or more times. The V gene is TRBV27, the J gene TRBJ2-1; 7 bases fit TRBD2. The CDR3 contains 14 residues. Germline CDR1 and CDR2: MNHEY and SMNVEV (reference sequence). After removal of 5 bases from V and 7 bases from J, the junction contained 8 bases not matched to a gene. The CDR3 protein is CASSSAGVLNEQFF. CDR3 nucleotide sequence: TGTGCCAGCAGTAGTGCGGGAGTGTTGAATGAGCAGTTCTTC.

The J gene is TRBJ2-7, the V gene TRBV7-6; 11 nucleotides line up with TRBD1. Germline CDR1 and CDR2: SGHVS and FNYEAQ. The CDR3 runs 16 residues. The junction had 9 bases not matched to a gene; V was cut back by 5 bases and J by 3 bases. The CDR3 loop is CASSAGQGVPYYEQYF. DNA for the CDR3: TGTGCCAGCAGCGCGGGACAGGGGGTCCCCTACTACGAGCAGTACTTC. The full variable domain, with the rest looked up from reference TRBV7-6 and TRBJ2-7, is GAGVSQSPRYKVTKRGQDVALRCDPISGHVSLYWYRQALGQGPEFLTYFNYEAQQDKSGLPNDRFSAERPEGSISTLTIQRTEQRDSAMYRCASSAGQGVPYYEQYFGPGTRLTVT.